What follows is one T cell receptor beta chain and its context. This table comes from immunoSEQ multiplex PCR, and its TCRdb copy is limited to in-frame clones, with some not included. The sample lists some 200,000 clones, roughly four fifths occurring once. This entry comes from a study of blood T cell repertoires in COVID-19. Study as a whole: PBMCs, B-cell-depleted T cells, or T cells provided the cDNA or gDNA that made up the material.

The sequencing input was peripheral blood. The TCR originated in a man aged 25-40 years with active or convalescent COVID-19.

CDR3 in amino acids: CASSSGQGYEQFF. The CDR3 nucleotides are TGCGCCAGCAGCTCGGGACAGGGCTATGAGCAGTTCTTC. V gene TRBV10-1 combines with J gene TRBJ2-1; 9 bases are shared with TRBD1. This CDR3 has 13 residues. The germline CDR1 and CDR2 sequences are WNHNN and SYGVQD (reference sequence). The J segment lost 8 bases and the V segment lost 6 bases, leaving 5 bases of the junction unmatched.